Below, 13 T cell receptor beta chains from the same sample are listed, as sequenced in a study of blood T cell repertoires in COVID-19 (dated by TCRdb to the early 2020s). Libraries were prepared through the immunoSEQ multiplex PCR assay. Drawn from immuneACCESS, this table holds only the in-frame rearrangements with V and J called that TCRdb kept. Clones are partly lost; checked studies trace under half to an unresolved V gene and leave the rest unexplained. In all, the sample holds about 71,000 clones, and about nine tenths of those were seen once. 5% to 5.5% of the sample is held by the ten biggest clonotypes. Sequenced material: peripheral blood. The origin of the receptors is a woman aged 18-35 years with acute or convalescent COVID-19.

The gene calls are TRBV5-1 and TRBJ1-5; a weak D match, TRBD1 (5 bases). CDR1 is SGHRS and CDR2 is YFSETQ in the germline V gene. Deletions cut 0 bases from V and 11 bases from J, with 18 bases between. The CDR3 sequence is 15 residues long. The CDR3 is CASSLDGGEVMSQHF. Here the CDR3 DNA reads TGCGCCAGCAGCTTGGATGGGGGGGAAGTGATGTCCCAGCATTTT.

V and J are TRBV4-1 and TRBJ2-4, with 11 bases lining up with TRBD2. The V gene end was trimmed by 1 base and the J gene end by 2 bases; junction bases not matched to a gene: 1. Germline-derived CDR1 and CDR2 are MGHRA and YSYEKL. The CDR3 has 16 amino acids. CDR3 amino acids: CASSQGLAGSKNIQYF. In nucleotides, the CDR3 is TGCGCCAGCAGCCAAGGACTAGCGGGATCCAAAAACATTCAGTACTTC.

This clone has only one observation. The rearrangement joins TRBV4-1 to TRBJ2-4; possible D gene TRBD1, 5 bases. V lost 0 bases and J lost 7, with 16 bases in between. This CDR3 has 16 amino acids. CDR1 MGHRA and CDR2 YSYEKL come from the germline V gene. As DNA, the CDR3 is TGCGCCAGCAGCCAAGATCCAGGGTCCACATTGAACATTCAGTACTTC. It is translated as CASSQDPGSTLNIQYF.

The genes are TRBV6-5 and TRBJ2-3; TRBD2 matches at 8 bases. Unmatched junction bases numbered 9, after V lost 6 bases and J lost 4 bases. This CDR3 has 15 residues. Germline lookup yields CDR1 MNHEY and CDR2 SVGAGI. In DNA, the CDR3 is TGTGCCAGCAGCATCCGGACTAGCCCAGCAGATACGCAGTATTTT. Translating it yields CASSIRTSPADTQYF.

The J gene is TRBJ1-1, the V gene TRBV19; possible D gene TRBD1, 5 bases. Trimming removed 2 bases from V and 5 bases from J, with 18 bases in between. The CDR3 runs 16 residues. In germline, CDR1 is LNHDA, CDR2 SQIVND (reference sequence). CDR3 amino acids: CASSIRARGRETEAFF. The DNA of the CDR3 is TGTGCCAGTAGTATACGGGCTCGGGGGAGGGAGACTGAAGCTTTCTTT.

The gene calls are TRBV19 and TRBJ1-6; no reliable D call. CDR1 and CDR2 from the germline V gene are LNHDA and SQIVND (reference sequence). This CDR3 spans 15 amino acids. The V end was cut by 7 bases, the J end by 5 bases, with 15 bases between. DNA for the CDR3: TGTGCCAGTAAGGAGGGAATAAGCGATAATTCACCCCTCCACTTT. Its protein product is CASKEGISDNSPLHF.

This sequence joins TRBV5-6 and TRBJ2-7; the D gene is possibly TRBD2 (5 bases). The V end lost 8 bases, the J end lost 2 bases, and 20 bases lay between the germline ends. CDR1 is SGHDT, CDR2 YYEEEE, per germline. CDR3 length: 15 amino acids. This chain's CDR3 is CARREPFCWAYEQYF. CDR3 in DNA: TGTGCCAGGAGGGAACCCTTTTGTTGGGCCTACGAGCAGTACTTC.

CDR3 bases: TGCGCCAGCAGCTTGGGCGGGAGCGCCGGGACAGATACGCAGTATTTT. It codes for CASSLGGSAGTDTQYF. The chain has TRBV5-1 and TRBJ2-3; 7 bases line up with TRBD2. The germline V gene has CDR1 SGHRS and CDR2 YFSETQ. This CDR3 has 16 residues. With 0 bases clipped from V and 3 bases from J, the junction kept 7 bases outside the gene matches.

The rearrangement joins TRBV27 to TRBJ1-6; 7 bases align to TRBD1. Germline CDR1 reads MNHEY; CDR2 reads SMNVEV (reference sequence). J lost 10 bases, V lost 5 bases, and 17 bases had no gene match. This CDR3 contains 17 residues. CDR3 sequence reads: CASSPTGSISTGSPLHF. CDR3 DNA: TGTGCCAGCAGTCCGACAGGGAGTATCTCTACGGGATCACCCCTCCACTTT.

The chain employs TRBV27 and TRBJ1-2; a weak D match, TRBD1 (5 bases). V was pared by 4 bases and J by 4 bases, with 16 bases between. This CDR3 has 15 residues. The germline gives CDR1 MNHEY, CDR2 SMNVEV (reference sequence). The CDR3 DNA reads TGTGCCAGCAGTTCGCGACAGTCCTCCGCCTATGGCTACACCTTC. Translation: CASSSRQSSAYGYTF.

This chain uses TRBV19 with TRBJ1-6, with unresolved D. The ends were cut back, 2 bases at V and 7 bases at J, with 12 bases in the middle. CDR1 and CDR2 from the germline V gene are LNHDA and SQIVND (reference sequence). The CDR3 is 15 residues long. CDR3 sequence: CASSINKLGNSPLHF. The DNA of the CDR3 is TGTGCCAGTAGTATAAACAAGTTGGGCAATTCACCCCTCCACTTT.

This clone was seen a single time. The chain combines TRBV2 with TRBJ1-1, with D unresolved. The germline gives CDR1 SNHLY, CDR2 FYNNEI. V lost 7 bases, J lost 1 base, and 13 bases lay in between. The CDR3 consists of 14 residues. The CDR3 nucleotides are TGTGCCAGCACTCTTAGGACTGGGAACACTGAAGCTTTCTTT. Amino acids: CASTLRTGNTEAFF. Combining the CDR3 with reference TRBV2 and TRBJ1-1 gives the whole variable domain EPEVTQTPSHQVTQMGQEVILRCVPISNHLYFYWYRQILGQKVEFLVSFYNNEISEKSEIFDDQFSVERPDGSNFTLKIRSTKLEDSAMYFCASTLRTGNTEAFFGQGTRLTVV.

The chain carries TRBV7-8 and TRBJ1-1; D ambiguous. The CDR3 loop spans 19 amino acids. Germline CDR1 reads SGHVS; CDR2 reads FQNEAQ. The germline V and J ends were trimmed by 5 bases and 2 bases, with 27 bases remaining between them. The CDR3 reads CASSPAARHHPALNTEAFF. CDR3 coding DNA: TGTGCCAGCAGCCCAGCGGCCAGACACCACCCCGCCCTAAACACTGAAGCTTTCTTT. The variable domain in full, completed from reference TRBV7-8 and TRBJ1-1, reads GAGVSQSPRYKVAKRGQDVALRCDPISGHVSLFWYQQALGQGPEFLTYFQNEAQLDKSGLPSDRFFAERPEGSVSTLKIQRTQQEDSAVYLCASSPAARHHPALNTEAFFGQGTRLTVV.